The 13 T cell receptor beta chains in this list originate from one sample, sequenced in a study of monozygotic twins with inflammatory bowel disease. Following a re-call of the 5' RACE reads, TCRdb has one entry per CDR3 protein and lacks DNA. The sample spans 310,000 or so distinct CDR3 sequences; the ten largest clones claim 2%. The sequenced material came from blood. Every receptor here comes from a human donor with ulcerative colitis or Crohn's disease, or a healthy co-twin of an affected twin (not recorded which).

This sequence joins TRBV15 and TRBJ2-3. Germline loops: CDR1 LNHNV, CDR2 YYDKDF (reference sequence). This CDR3 region has 14 residues. The CDR3 sequence: CATLFPFFTDTQYF.

J is TRBJ2-3 and V is TRBV25-1; the TRBD1 assignment by TCRdb is unverifiable without DNA. The CDR3 extends over 14 amino acids. Germline V gene lookup returns CDR1 MGHDK and CDR2 SYGVNS. The CDR3 protein is CASTSGHSTDTQYF.

This chain joins TRBV20-1 and TRBJ1-4; the D call from TCRdb, TRBD1, cannot be confirmed without DNA. The CDR3 consists of 13 residues. Looked up from germline, CDR1 is DFQATT and CDR2 is SNEGSKA (reference sequence). The CDR3 reads CSAGQMGGEKLFF.

This chain connects TRBV20-1 to TRBJ2-7; the D call of TRBD2 rests on TCRdb alone, since no DNA is present to check it. Germline V gene sequence: CDR1 DFQATT, CDR2 SNEGSKA (reference sequence). The CDR3 consists of 15 residues. This CDR3 reads CSARPLAGGYYEQYF.

The chain employs TRBV27 and TRBJ2-5. The CDR3 consists of 11 residues. Germline CDR1 reads MNHEY; CDR2 reads SMNVEV (reference sequence). CDR3: CASSTSETQYF.

V is TRBV3-1 and J is TRBJ1-2; absent DNA, TCRdb's TRBD1 call cannot be checked. The CDR3 consists of 13 residues. Germline V lookup: CDR1 LGHDT, CDR2 YNNKEL (reference sequence). The CDR3 region is CASSQTGSYGYTF.

The V and J genes are TRBV6-1 and TRBJ1-5; TCRdb names TRBD1, which stays unverified in the absence of DNA. CDR3 size: 12 residues. CDR1 is MNHNS, CDR2 SASEGT, per germline. CDR3 amino acids: CASLGTVKPQHF.

CDR3 in amino acids: CASSLDYRGTEAFF. This chain links TRBV7-9 with TRBJ1-1; TCRdb's D call, TRBD1, is unchecked because there is no DNA. CDR3 length equals 14 residues. The germline V gene encodes CDR1 SEHNR and CDR2 FQNEAQ (reference sequence).

The chain uses TRBV6-1 and TRBJ2-4. The germline V gene has CDR1 MNHNS and CDR2 SASEGT. The CDR3 extends over 14 amino acids. CDR3 sequence: CASSPRVSKNIQYF.

V is TRBV30 and J is TRBJ1-2. Germline V gene sequence: CDR1 GTSNPN, CDR2 SVGIG (reference sequence). This CDR3 region has 13 residues. CDR3 region: CAWKLQEASGYTF. Filled out from reference TRBV30 and TRBJ1-2, the complete variable domain reads SQTIHQWPATLVQPVGSPLSLECTVEGTSNPNLYWYRQAAGRGLQLLFYSVGIGQISSEVPQNLSASRPQDRQFILSSKKLLLSDSGFYLCAWKLQEASGYTFGSGTRLTVV.

The CDR3 protein is CASSDRLGQPQRF. This sequence joins TRBV5-6 and TRBJ1-5. In germline, CDR1 is SGHDT, CDR2 YYEEEE. The CDR3 is 13 residues long.

The chain is built from TRBV24-1 and TRBJ2-1; TCRdb's D call of TRBD1 is untestable without DNA. Germline assignment: CDR1 KGHDR and CDR2 SFDVKD. There are 15 residues in the CDR3. The CDR3 loop is CATSDFPGIKNEQFF.

The gene calls are TRBV9 and TRBJ2-3; TCRdb reports TRBD1, a call that lacks DNA to check it against. The CDR3 is 13 residues long. Germline V gene lookup returns CDR1 SGDLS and CDR2 YYNGEE. The CDR3 loop reads CASNKGYTDTQYF.